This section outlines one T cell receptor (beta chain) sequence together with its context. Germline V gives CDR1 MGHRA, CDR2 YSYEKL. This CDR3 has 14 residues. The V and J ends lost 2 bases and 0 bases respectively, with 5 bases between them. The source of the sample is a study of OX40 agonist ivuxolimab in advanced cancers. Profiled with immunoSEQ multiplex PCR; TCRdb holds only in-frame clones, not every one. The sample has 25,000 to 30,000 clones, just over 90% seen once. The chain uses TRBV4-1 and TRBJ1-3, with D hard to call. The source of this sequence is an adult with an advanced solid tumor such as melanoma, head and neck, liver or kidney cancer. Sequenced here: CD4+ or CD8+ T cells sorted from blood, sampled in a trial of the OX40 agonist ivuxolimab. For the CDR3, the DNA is TGCGCCAGCAGCCAAAGCTACTCTGGAAACACCATATATTTT. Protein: CASSQSYSGNTIYF.